This passage covers 19 T cell receptor beta chains from one sample sequenced in a study of T cell responses to AZD1222 COVID-19 vaccine. Clones were sequenced by immunoSEQ multiplex PCR, and TCRdb holds only the in-frame ones, with some missing. The sample contains roughly 120,000 clones, roughly nine tenths of which appear only once. The sequences come from peripheral blood, collected on day 0 of AZD1222 vaccination. All receptors come from an adult in good health.

The chain employs TRBV29-1 and TRBJ2-1; no reliable D call. Trimming took off 1 base at V and 5 bases at J, with 6 bases between the two ends. Looked up from germline, CDR1 is SQVTM and CDR2 is ANQGSEA. The CDR3 length is 12 residues. For the CDR3, the DNA is TGCAGCGTTGAAGCCCTACACAATGAGCAGTTCTTC. Protein: CSVEALHNEQFF.

This clone was seen a handful of times. The chain employs TRBV5-4 and TRBJ1-3, with D unclear. Germline V gene data show CDR1 as SGHNT and CDR2 as YYREEE (reference sequence). CDR3 length: 13 residues. V gave up 0 bases and J gave up 3 bases, with 4 bases separating them. This CDR3 reads CASSLAGGNTIYF. In nucleotides, the CDR3 is TGTGCCAGCAGCTTGGCGGGTGGAAACACCATATATTTT.

This chain uses TRBV7-9 with TRBJ1-1; D unresolved. V dropped 1 base and J dropped 2 bases, with 8 bases sitting between them. The V gene's germline CDR1 is SEHNR and CDR2 FQNEAQ (reference sequence). There are 14 residues in the CDR3. CDR3 residues: CASSLVGTNTEAFF. The CDR3 DNA reads as TGTGCCAGCAGCTTAGTTGGAACTAACACTGAAGCTTTCTTT.

The chain joins TRBV7-2 to TRBJ2-7; 8 positions match TRBD2. The CDR3 is made up of 14 amino acids. Germline V gene data show CDR1 as SGHTA and CDR2 as FQGNSA. The V gene end was trimmed by 1 base and the J gene end by 3 bases; junction bases not matched to a gene: 2. The CDR3 loop reads CASSLVGTSYEQYF. The CDR3 region has the DNA TGTGCCAGCAGCTTAGTTGGGACTAGCTACGAGCAGTACTTC.

The chain couples TRBV28 to TRBJ1-5; 7 bases line up with TRBD1. Trimming took 6 bases from V and 6 from J; bases not matched to a gene: 8. Germline values: CDR1 MDHEN, CDR2 SYDVKM. CDR3 length equals 14 residues. The CDR3 bases are TGTGCCAGCAGCCGTGACAGGGAGAGTCAGCCCCAGCATTTT. Its translation is CASSRDRESQPQHF.

This clone was observed a few times. Other nucleotide sequences from this sample produce the same CDR3. The V gene is TRBV19, the J gene TRBJ2-5; D is possibly TRBD1 (5 bases). Trimming removed 6 bases from V and 5 bases from J, with 10 bases in between. Germline V gene data show CDR1 as LNHDA and CDR2 as SQIVND (reference sequence). This CDR3 region has 12 residues. The CDR3 loop reads CASRQAGETQYF. For the CDR3, the DNA is TGTGCCAGTAGACAGGCCGGGGAGACCCAGTACTTC.

CDR3 in DNA: TGTGCCAGCTCACCAATGGCTAACCGACGGCCCCAGCATTTT. Translated, it gives CASSPMANRRPQHF. V is TRBV18 and J is TRBJ1-5, with D hard to call. Per germline, CDR1 KGHSH and CDR2 LQKENI. With 2 bases removed from V and 9 bases from J, the gap between germline ends came to 14 bases. This CDR3 is 14 amino acids long.

The chain has TRBV28 and TRBJ1-2, with a possible D match to TRBD1 (5 bases). Germline values: CDR1 MDHEN, CDR2 SYDVKM. V lost 6 bases and J lost 4, with 12 bases in between. The CDR3 is 13 residues long. CDR3 sequence: CASSFGARYGYTF. The CDR3 DNA reads TGTGCCAGCAGCTTCGGGGCCCGCTATGGCTACACCTTC.

The rearrangement joins TRBV28 to TRBJ2-5; the D call may be TRBD1 or TRBD2 (5 bases each). CDR1 MDHEN and CDR2 SYDVKM come from the germline V gene. This CDR3 spans 15 amino acids. Trimming removed 1 base from V and 0 bases from J, with 9 bases in between. CDR3 sequence (DNA): TGTGCCAGCAGTTTATTTGGGGGAGACCAAGAGACCCAGTACTTC. It codes for CASSLFGGDQETQYF.

The chain is built from TRBV7-2 and TRBJ1-1; a weak D match, TRBD1 (6 bases). The length of the CDR3 is 13 residues. The V gene's germline CDR1 is SGHTA and CDR2 FQGNSA. V was pared by 5 bases and J by 3 bases, with 10 bases between. CDR3: CASSHAGDTEAFF. CDR3 coding DNA: TGTGCCAGCAGCCACGCAGGGGACACTGAAGCTTTCTTT.

V gene TRBV4-2 combines with J gene TRBJ1-2; possibly TRBD1 for D (5 bases). The CDR3 is made up of 17 amino acids. Trimming cost V 0 bases and J 0 bases, with 14 bases left between them. Germline CDR1 reads LGHNA; CDR2 reads YNFKEQ. CDR3 loop: CASSQDKTTGANYGYTF. DNA for the CDR3: TGTGCCAGCAGCCAAGATAAGACCACGGGGGCTAACTATGGCTACACCTTC.

The V gene is TRBV10-2, the J gene TRBJ1-1, with 7 positions matching TRBD1. Trimming cost V 8 bases and J 1 base; bases outside gene matches: 13. In germline, CDR1 is WSHSY, CDR2 SAAADI. This CDR3 region has 16 residues. The CDR3 spells CASANGGGGRNTEAFF. The CDR3 nucleotides are TGCGCCAGCGCTAACGGAGGGGGCGGGAGGAACACTGAAGCTTTCTTT.

The CDR3 DNA reads TGCGCCAGCAGTGAGCGAGATAATGGGGGCCAGTACTTC. This encodes CASSERDNGGQYF. The rearrangement links TRBV10-2 to TRBJ2-5; D tentatively reads TRBD1 or TRBD2 (5 bases each). Between the trimmed V and J ends, which lost 2 bases and 10 bases, there was a span of 14 bases. The CDR3 runs 13 residues. Germline values: CDR1 WSHSY, CDR2 SAAADI.

CDR3 in amino acids: CASSGAGVGNSPLHF. The CDR3 nucleotides read TGTGCCAGCAGTGGGGCAGGGGTGGGTAATTCACCCCTCCACTTT. The rearrangement uses TRBV28 and TRBJ1-6; D might be TRBD1 (6 bases). The CDR3 runs to 15 residues. Germline CDR1 is MDHEN and CDR2 is SYDVKM. V was clipped by 5 bases and J by 6 bases, with 14 bases between them. The full variable domain, rest sourced from reference TRBV28 and TRBJ1-6, is DVKVTQSSRYLVKRTGEKVFLECVQDMDHENMFWYRQDPGLGLRLIYFSYDVKMKEKGDIPEGYSVSREKKERFSLILESASTNQTSMYLCASSGAGVGNSPLHFGNGTRLTVT.

The chain joins TRBV28 to TRBJ1-5; possibly TRBD1 for D (6 bases). The V gene's germline CDR1 is MDHEN and CDR2 SYDVKM. There are 14 residues in the CDR3. V shed 1 base and J shed 6 bases, with 10 bases lying between them. CDR3 loop: CASSLSQGSQPQHF. Here the CDR3 DNA reads TGTGCCAGCAGTTTATCCCAGGGGAGTCAGCCCCAGCATTTT.

In DNA, the CDR3 is TGTGCCAGTAGTATACAGGGGGCTCAGCCCCAGCATTTT. Protein product: CASSIQGAQPQHF. The rearrangement links TRBV19 to TRBJ1-5; 8 bases are shared with TRBD1. Unmatched junction bases numbered 0, after V lost 2 bases and J lost 6 bases. Germline-derived CDR1 and CDR2 are LNHDA and SQIVND (reference sequence). CDR3 length: 13 amino acids.

The rearrangement joins TRBV9 to TRBJ1-2; D is unclear. The V and J ends lost 4 bases and 0 bases respectively, with 10 bases between them. The CDR3 covers 14 residues. Germline lookup yields CDR1 SGDLS and CDR2 YYNGEE. CDR3 sequence reads: CASSPEGSNYGYTF. In DNA form, the CDR3 reads TGTGCCAGCAGCCCCGAAGGATCTAACTATGGCTACACCTTC.

CDR3 sequence reads: CATLGSYNSPLHF. The CDR3 coding sequence is TGTGCCACCCTGGGGTCCTATAATTCACCCCTCCACTTT. This rearrangement joins TRBV28 to TRBJ1-6; D not certain. The germline V gene encodes CDR1 MDHEN and CDR2 SYDVKM. CDR3 size: 13 residues. V lost 10 bases, J lost 1 base, and 8 bases lay in between.

The V gene is TRBV11-3, the J gene TRBJ2-7, with 10 bases aligning to TRBD1. V lost 5 bases and J lost 0; bases outside the gene matches: 4. Germline assignment: CDR1 SGHNT and CDR2 YENEEA. The CDR3 is made up of 15 amino acids. The chain's CDR3 is CASSQRDRGSYEQYF. DNA for the CDR3: TGTGCCAGCAGCCAGAGGGACAGGGGCTCCTACGAGCAGTACTTC.